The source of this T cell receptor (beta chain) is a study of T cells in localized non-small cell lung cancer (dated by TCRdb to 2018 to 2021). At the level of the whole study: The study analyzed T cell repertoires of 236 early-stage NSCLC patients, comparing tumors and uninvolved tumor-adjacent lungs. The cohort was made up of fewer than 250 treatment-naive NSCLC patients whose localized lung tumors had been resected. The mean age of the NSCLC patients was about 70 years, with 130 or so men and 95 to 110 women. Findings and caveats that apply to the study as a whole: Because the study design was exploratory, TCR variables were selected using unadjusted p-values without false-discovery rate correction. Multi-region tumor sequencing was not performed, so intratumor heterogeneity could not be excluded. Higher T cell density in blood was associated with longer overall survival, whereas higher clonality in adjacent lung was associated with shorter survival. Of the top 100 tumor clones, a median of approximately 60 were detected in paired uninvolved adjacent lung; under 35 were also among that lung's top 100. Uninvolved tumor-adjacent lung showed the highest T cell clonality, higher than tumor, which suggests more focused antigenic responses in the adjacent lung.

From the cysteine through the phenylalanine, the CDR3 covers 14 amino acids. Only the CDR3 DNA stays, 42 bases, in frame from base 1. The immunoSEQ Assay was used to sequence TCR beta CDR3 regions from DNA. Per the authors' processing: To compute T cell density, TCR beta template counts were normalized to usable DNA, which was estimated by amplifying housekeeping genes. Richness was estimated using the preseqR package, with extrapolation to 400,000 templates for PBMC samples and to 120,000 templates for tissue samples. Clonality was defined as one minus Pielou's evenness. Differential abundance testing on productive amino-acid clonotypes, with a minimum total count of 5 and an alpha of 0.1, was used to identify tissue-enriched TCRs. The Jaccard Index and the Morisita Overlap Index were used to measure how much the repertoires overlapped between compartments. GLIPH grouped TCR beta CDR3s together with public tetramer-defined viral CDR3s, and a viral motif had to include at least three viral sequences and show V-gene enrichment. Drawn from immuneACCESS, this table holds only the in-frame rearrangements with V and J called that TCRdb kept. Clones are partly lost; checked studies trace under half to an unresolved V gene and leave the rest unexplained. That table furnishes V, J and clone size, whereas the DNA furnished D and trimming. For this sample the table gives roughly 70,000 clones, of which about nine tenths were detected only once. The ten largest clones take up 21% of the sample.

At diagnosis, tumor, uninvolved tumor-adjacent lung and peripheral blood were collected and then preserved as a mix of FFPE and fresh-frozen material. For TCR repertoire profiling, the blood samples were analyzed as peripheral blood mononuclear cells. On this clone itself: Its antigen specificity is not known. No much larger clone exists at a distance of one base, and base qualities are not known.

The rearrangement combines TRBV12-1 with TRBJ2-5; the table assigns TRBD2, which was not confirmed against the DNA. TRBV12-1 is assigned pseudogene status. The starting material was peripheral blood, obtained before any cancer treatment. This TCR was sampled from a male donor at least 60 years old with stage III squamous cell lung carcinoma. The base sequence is TGTGCCAGCAGCAAACACGGACTTCAAGAGACCCAGTACTTC. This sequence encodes CASSKHGLQETQYF.